These 32 T cell receptor beta chains share one sample of origin, sequenced in a study of monozygotic twins with inflammatory bowel disease. From its re-call of the 5' RACE reads, TCRdb lists each CDR3 protein once, without DNA. This table lists approximately 340,000 distinct CDR3 sequences. The specimen was blood. Every receptor here comes from a human donor with ulcerative colitis or Crohn's disease, or a healthy co-twin of an affected twin (not recorded which).

The rearrangement links TRBV5-1 to TRBJ1-1; TCRdb returns TRBD1, unconfirmable since there is no DNA. The CDR3 totals 16 residues. Germline CDR1 SGHRS, CDR2 YFSETQ. The CDR3: CTSTPGQGVYKAEAFF. Full variable domain (outside the CDR3, taken from reference TRBV5-1 and TRBJ1-1): KAGVTQTPRYLIKTRGQQVTLSCSPISGHRSVSWYQQTPGQGLQFLFEYFSETQRNKGNFPGRFSGRQFSNSRSEMNVSTLELGDSALYLCTSTPGQGVYKAEAFFGQGTRLTVV.

The chain links TRBV7-3 to TRBJ2-5. Germline V gives CDR1 SGHTA, CDR2 FQGTGA. This CDR3 has 15 residues. This chain's CDR3 is CASSLDGLREETQYF.

This chain links TRBV12-3 or TRBV12-4 with TRBJ2-7; the TRBD1 assignment by TCRdb is unverifiable without DNA. The CDR3 length is 16 residues. CDR3 amino acids: CASSLEGDRASYEQYF.

CDR3 protein: CASSHEDRGWGTGELFF. The V call is TRBV11-3, the J call TRBJ2-2; TCRdb returns TRBD1, unconfirmable since there is no DNA. CDR3 length: 17 amino acids. Germline loops: CDR1 SGHNT, CDR2 YENEEA.

The genes are TRBV20-1 and TRBJ2-4; TCRdb selects TRBD1, and the lack of DNA leaves this call unchecked. The CDR3 runs 13 residues. Germline loops: CDR1 DFQATT, CDR2 SNEGSKA (reference sequence). This CDR3 is CSASGGGANIQYF.

The rearrangement joins TRBV28 to TRBJ2-1; lacking DNA, the TRBD2 call made by TCRdb goes unchecked. CDR3 size: 21 residues. Germline loops: CDR1 MDHEN, CDR2 SYDVKM. This chain's CDR3 is CASSSTPGLAGKGASYNEQFF.

The V gene is TRBV9, the J gene TRBJ1-1; as DNA is missing, the TRBD1 call by TCRdb cannot be tested. The germline V gene has CDR1 SGDLS and CDR2 YYNGEE. This CDR3 comprises 15 residues. CDR3 protein: CASARITGGGTEAFF.

This chain uses TRBV9 with TRBJ2-7; absent DNA, TCRdb's TRBD2 call cannot be checked. The germline gives CDR1 SGDLS, CDR2 YYNGEE. The CDR3 covers 14 residues. The CDR3 protein is CASSVVPSGGEQYF.

The V call is TRBV27, the J call TRBJ1-5; TCRdb outputs TRBD1, but without DNA this stays unchecked. CDR3 length equals 16 residues. Germline values: CDR1 MNHEY, CDR2 SMNVEV (reference sequence). The CDR3 protein is CASSPGDRGVGQPQHF.

This chain uses TRBV10-3 with TRBJ2-2; TCRdb's D call, TRBD2, is unchecked because there is no DNA. Germline V CDR1 and CDR2: ENHRY, SYGVKD. The CDR3 covers 18 residues. Here the CDR3 reads CAISESSPLAGLPGELFF.

The J gene is TRBJ2-7, the V gene TRBV20-1; the D call from TCRdb, TRBD2, cannot be confirmed without DNA. This CDR3 contains 12 residues. Per germline, CDR1 DFQATT and CDR2 SNEGSKA (reference sequence). The CDR3 loop reads CSAMEGTYEQYF.

V usage is TRBV20-1 and J usage is TRBJ2-2; TCRdb selects TRBD2, and the lack of DNA leaves this call unchecked. This CDR3 spans 13 amino acids. CDR1 and CDR2 (germline): DFQATT, SNEGSKA (reference sequence). CDR3 region: CSGQRGVTGELFF.

The chain joins TRBV6-2 or TRBV6-3 to TRBJ1-1; TCRdb gives TRBD1 as the D gene, but with no DNA this cannot be confirmed. This CDR3 has 16 amino acids. CDR1 is MNHEY and CDR2 is SVGEGT in the germline V gene. The CDR3 protein is CASSYRGTGIDAEAFF.

The J gene is TRBJ2-1, the V gene TRBV14. Per germline, CDR1 SGHDN and CDR2 FVKESK. The CDR3 sequence is 14 residues long. This CDR3 reads CASRGKQPYNEQFF.

The chain links TRBV10-3 to TRBJ2-3; TCRdb gives TRBD1 as the D gene, but with no DNA this cannot be confirmed. The length of the CDR3 is 15 residues. Germline V CDR1 and CDR2: ENHRY, SYGVKD. The CDR3 reads CAISEGQRGPDTQYF.

This chain joins TRBV5-1 and TRBJ1-1; TCRdb returns TRBD1, unconfirmable since there is no DNA. The CDR3 covers 13 residues. The germline gives CDR1 SGHRS, CDR2 YFSETQ. The CDR3 here is CATRDRGNTEAFF.

The chain uses TRBV29-1 and TRBJ2-1. Germline V gives CDR1 SQVTM, CDR2 ANQGSEA. This CDR3 spans 15 amino acids. The CDR3 here is CSVEGSEASYNEQFF.

The rearrangement joins TRBV4-1 to TRBJ1-2; there is no DNA to check the TCRdb D call of TRBD1. CDR1 MGHRA and CDR2 YSYEKL come from the germline V gene. This CDR3 comprises 13 residues. CDR3 loop: CASSRVGPDGYTF.

J is TRBJ1-1 and V is TRBV28. CDR3 length equals 13 residues. Germline V gene sequence: CDR1 MDHEN, CDR2 SYDVKM. The CDR3 protein is CASSPPGRAEAFF.

The gene calls are TRBV6-2 or TRBV6-3 and TRBJ1-5; there is no DNA to check the TCRdb D call of TRBD1. CDR3 length equals 16 residues. CDR1 MNHEY and CDR2 SVGEGT come from the germline V gene. The CDR3 loop is CASTQTGVQGEMPQHF.

V usage is TRBV19 and J usage is TRBJ1-1; TCRdb designates TRBD1, a call that cannot be tested without DNA. The CDR3 sequence is 15 residues long. Germline-derived CDR1 and CDR2 are LNHDA and SQIVND (reference sequence). The CDR3 sequence is CASSVFRTANTEAFF.

The chain employs TRBV20-1 and TRBJ2-3; TCRdb's D call of TRBD1 is untestable without DNA. Germline V gives CDR1 DFQATT, CDR2 SNEGSKA (reference sequence). The CDR3 loop spans 15 amino acids. CDR3 in amino acids: CSAIPGGTSTDTQYF.

The V gene is TRBV4-3, the J gene TRBJ2-1; the TCRdb call, TRBD2, lacks DNA for checking. CDR1 and CDR2 from the germline V gene are LGHNA and YSLEER. This CDR3 spans 19 amino acids. The CDR3 spells CASSHSVSSWGSLVPGEFF.

The V call is TRBV5-1, the J call TRBJ2-3. CDR3 length: 16 residues. Germline V gene lookup returns CDR1 SGHRS and CDR2 YFSETQ. CDR3 amino acids: CASSRMTTSSTDTQYF. The full variable domain, in which reference TRBV5-1 and TRBJ2-3 provide the parts outside the CDR3, is KAGVTQTPRYLIKTRGQQVTLSCSPISGHRSVSWYQQTPGQGLQFLFEYFSETQRNKGNFPGRFSGRQFSNSRSEMNVSTLELGDSALYLCASSRMTTSSTDTQYFGPGTRLTVL.

The chain combines TRBV3-1 with TRBJ1-1. This CDR3 is built from 15 residues. CDR1 and CDR2 (germline): LGHDT, YNNKEL (reference sequence). CDR3 region: CASSRPFQRHTEAFF.

The rearrangement joins TRBV7-9 to TRBJ2-3; TCRdb's D call, TRBD2, is unchecked because there is no DNA. Germline V lookup: CDR1 SEHNR, CDR2 FQNEAQ (reference sequence). The length of the CDR3 is 14 residues. The CDR3 spells CATELALAGYTQYF.

The genes are TRBV6-1 and TRBJ2-7; TCRdb lists TRBD2, though no DNA is available to test this call. Per germline, CDR1 MNHNS and CDR2 SASEGT. The length of the CDR3 is 16 residues. The CDR3 reads CASSPLAGGPPYEQYF.

The J gene is TRBJ2-1, the V gene TRBV7-7; TCRdb proposes TRBD1, but this gene call is untestable without DNA. This CDR3 is 13 amino acids long. Germline V gene lookup returns CDR1 SSHAT and CDR2 FNYEAQ (reference sequence). The chain's CDR3 is CASSSTGVGEQFF.

V and J are TRBV19 and TRBJ1-1. The CDR3 loop spans 13 amino acids. The germline gives CDR1 LNHDA, CDR2 SQIVND (reference sequence). The CDR3 is CASGPRGNTEAFF.

This chain joins TRBV27 and TRBJ2-5. The CDR3 is 16 amino acids. CDR1 MNHEY and CDR2 SMNVEV come from the germline V gene (reference sequence). CDR3 amino acids: CASSLQATLIGETQYF.

The chain couples TRBV25-1 to TRBJ2-3; the TCRdb call, TRBD2, lacks DNA for checking. The CDR3 is 15 amino acids. The germline gives CDR1 MGHDK, CDR2 SYGVNS. This chain's CDR3 is CASSGGGGSTDTQYF. Based on the CDR3 plus reference TRBV25-1 and TRBJ2-3, the full variable domain is EADIYQTPRYLVIGTGKKITLECSQTMGHDKMYWYQQDPGMELHLIHYSYGVNSTEKGDLSSESTVSRIRTEHFPLTLESARPSHTSQYLCASSGGGGSTDTQYFGPGTRLTVL.

This chain connects TRBV24-1 to TRBJ2-3; TCRdb names TRBD1, which stays unverified in the absence of DNA. Per the germline V gene, CDR1 is KGHDR and CDR2 is SFDVKD. The CDR3 loop spans 13 amino acids. CDR3 in amino acids: CASGGWETDTQYF.